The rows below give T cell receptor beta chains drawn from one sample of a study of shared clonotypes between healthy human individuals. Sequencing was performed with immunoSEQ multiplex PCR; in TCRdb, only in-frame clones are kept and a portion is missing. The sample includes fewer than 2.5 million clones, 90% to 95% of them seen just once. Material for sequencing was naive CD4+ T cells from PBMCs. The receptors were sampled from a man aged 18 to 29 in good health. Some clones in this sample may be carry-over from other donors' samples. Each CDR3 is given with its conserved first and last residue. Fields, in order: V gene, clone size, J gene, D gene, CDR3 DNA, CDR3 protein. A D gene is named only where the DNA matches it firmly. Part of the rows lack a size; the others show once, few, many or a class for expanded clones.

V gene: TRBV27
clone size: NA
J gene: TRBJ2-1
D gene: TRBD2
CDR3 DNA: TGTGCCAGCAGTCCGTCCGGGACTAGCGGAACACAGTTCTTC
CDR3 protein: CASSPSGTSGTQFF

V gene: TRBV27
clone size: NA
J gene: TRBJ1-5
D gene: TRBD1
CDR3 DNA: TGTGCCAGCAGTCGGACAGGGCATCAGCCCCAGCATTTT
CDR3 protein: CASSRTGHQPQHF

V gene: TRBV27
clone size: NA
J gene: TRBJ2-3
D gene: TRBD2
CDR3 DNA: TGTGCCAGCAGTAGCGGGAGGGCCGGGACAGATACGCAGTATTTT
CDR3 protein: CASSSGRAGTDTQYF

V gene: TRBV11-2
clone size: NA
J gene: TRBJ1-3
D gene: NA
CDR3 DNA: TGTGCCAGCAGTATGACGGTATACTCTGGAAACACCATATATTTT
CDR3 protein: CASSMTVYSGNTIYF

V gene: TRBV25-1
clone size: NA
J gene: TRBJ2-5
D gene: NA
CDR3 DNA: TGTGCCAGCAGTGAATCGCTCCGTCAAGAGACCCAGTACTTC
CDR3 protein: CASSESLRQETQYF

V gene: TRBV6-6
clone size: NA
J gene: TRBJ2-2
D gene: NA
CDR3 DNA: TGTGCCAGCAGTTACTCGGAGAACACCGGGGAGCTGTTTTTT
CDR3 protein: CASSYSENTGELFF

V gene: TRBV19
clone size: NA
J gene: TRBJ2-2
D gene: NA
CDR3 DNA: TGTGCCAGTAGGATCGGACCCGGGGAGCTGTTTTTT
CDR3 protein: CASRIGPGELFF

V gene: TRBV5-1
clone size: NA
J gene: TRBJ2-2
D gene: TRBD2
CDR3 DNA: TGCGCCAGCAGCTTGGGGCTAGCGGGAGTAGATACCGGGGAGCTGTTTTTT
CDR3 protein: CASSLGLAGVDTGELFF

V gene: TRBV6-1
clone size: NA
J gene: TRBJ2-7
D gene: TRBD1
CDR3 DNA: TGTGCCAGCAGACCCGGACAGGGGGCGATCTACGAGCAGTACTTC
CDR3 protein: CASRPGQGAIYEQYF

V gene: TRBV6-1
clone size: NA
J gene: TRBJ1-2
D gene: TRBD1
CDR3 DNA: TGTGCCAGCAGTGCACAGGGGGCGCGGGTCTATGGCTACACCTTC
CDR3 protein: CASSAQGARVYGYTF

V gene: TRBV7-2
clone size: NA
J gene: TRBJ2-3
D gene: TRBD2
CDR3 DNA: TGTGCCAGCAGCCCCGGACTAGCGGGATCCACAGATACGCAGTATTTT
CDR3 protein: CASSPGLAGSTDTQYF

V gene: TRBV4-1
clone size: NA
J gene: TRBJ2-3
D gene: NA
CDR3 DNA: TGCGCCAGCAGCCAAGGGCGGGGCCATAGCACAGATACGCAGTATTTT
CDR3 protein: CASSQGRGHSTDTQYF

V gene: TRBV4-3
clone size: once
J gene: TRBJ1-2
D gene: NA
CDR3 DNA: TGCGCCAGCAGCCAAGATATTAGAATCGCGCACAGTAACTATGGCTACACCTTC
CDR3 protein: CASSQDIRIAHSNYGYTF

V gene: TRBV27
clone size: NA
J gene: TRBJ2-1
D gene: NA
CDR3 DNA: TGTGCCAGCACCTCCCGGGCTGAGCAGTTCTTC
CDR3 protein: CASTSRAEQFF

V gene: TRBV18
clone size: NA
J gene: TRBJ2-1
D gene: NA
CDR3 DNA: TGTGCCAGCTCACCAGGGTTGGATGAGCAGTTCTTC
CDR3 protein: CASSPGLDEQFF

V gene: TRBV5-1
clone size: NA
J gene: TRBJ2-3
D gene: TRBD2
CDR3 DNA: TGCGCCAGCAGCCAGATCCCGGCAGGCCCGGGACTAGCGGGCGGGGGAGGCACAGATACGCAGTATTTT
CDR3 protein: CASSQIPAGPGLAGGGGTDTQYF

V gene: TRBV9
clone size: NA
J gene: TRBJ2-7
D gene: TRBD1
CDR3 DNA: TGTGCCAGCAGCGGGGGACAGGGTTCCTACGAGCAGTACTTC
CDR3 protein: CASSGGQGSYEQYF

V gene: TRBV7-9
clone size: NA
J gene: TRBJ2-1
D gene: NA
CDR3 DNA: TGTGCCAGCAGCTTAGCGTTTCTAGGTTCCCAGTTCTTC
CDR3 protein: CASSLAFLGSQFF

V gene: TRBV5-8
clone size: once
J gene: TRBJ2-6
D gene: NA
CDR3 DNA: TGTGCCAGCAGCTTGTTAGGGGTTGGGGCCAACGTCCTGACTTTC
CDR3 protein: CASSLLGVGANVLTF

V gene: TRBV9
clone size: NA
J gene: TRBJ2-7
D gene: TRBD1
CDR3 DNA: TGTGCCAGCAGCGCCGGAGGGACAGGGCTATACGAGCAGTACTTC
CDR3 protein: CASSAGGTGLYEQYF

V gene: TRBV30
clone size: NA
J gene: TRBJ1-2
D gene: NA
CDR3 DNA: TGTGCCTGGAGTGGGGATCACCCTCTCTATGGCTACACCTTC
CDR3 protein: CAWSGDHPLYGYTF

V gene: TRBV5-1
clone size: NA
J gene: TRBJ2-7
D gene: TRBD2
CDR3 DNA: TGCGCCAGCAGCTTCAGCGGGATCTCCTACGAGCAGTACTTC
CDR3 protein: CASSFSGISYEQYF

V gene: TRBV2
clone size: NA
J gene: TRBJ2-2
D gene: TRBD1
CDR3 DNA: TGTGCCAGCAAGGGACAGGGATCCACCGGGGAGCTGTTTTTT
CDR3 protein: CASKGQGSTGELFF

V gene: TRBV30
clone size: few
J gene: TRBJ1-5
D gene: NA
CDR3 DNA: TGTGCCTGGAGTATCCGGGAAGATCAGCCCCAGCATTTT
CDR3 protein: CAWSIREDQPQHF

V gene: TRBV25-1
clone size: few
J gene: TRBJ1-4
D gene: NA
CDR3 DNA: TGTGCCAGCAGTGTGGACGGTTTTGAAAAACTGTTTTTT
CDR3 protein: CASSVDGFEKLFF

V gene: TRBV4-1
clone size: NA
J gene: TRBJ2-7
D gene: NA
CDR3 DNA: TGCGCCAGCGCCCGCGGGCGAGGGGGAGGGCCCTACGAGCAGTACTTC
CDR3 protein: CASARGRGGGPYEQYF

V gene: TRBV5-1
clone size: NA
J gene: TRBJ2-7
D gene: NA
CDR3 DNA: TGCGCCAGCAGCTTAGTAACGGGGCCCTACGAGCAGTACTTC
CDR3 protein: CASSLVTGPYEQYF

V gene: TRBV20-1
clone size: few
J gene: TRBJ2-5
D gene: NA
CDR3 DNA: TGCAGTCGCGGGTACCAAGAGACCCAGTACTTC
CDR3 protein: CSRGYQETQYF

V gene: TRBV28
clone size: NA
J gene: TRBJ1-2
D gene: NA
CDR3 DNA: TGTGCCAGCAGTCCGGGGGGGGCAGCGTACTATGGCTACACCTTC
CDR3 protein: CASSPGGAAYYGYTF

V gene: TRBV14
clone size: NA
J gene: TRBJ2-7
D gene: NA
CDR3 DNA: TGTGCCAGCAGCCAAGACGATCGGTATTCCTACGAGCAGTACTTC
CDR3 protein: CASSQDDRYSYEQYF

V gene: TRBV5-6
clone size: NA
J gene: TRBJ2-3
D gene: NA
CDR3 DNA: TGTGCCAGCAGCTTGGCTGGAACAGATACGCAGTATTTT
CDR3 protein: CASSLAGTDTQYF

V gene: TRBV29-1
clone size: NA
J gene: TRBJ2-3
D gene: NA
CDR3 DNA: TGCAGCGTTGCTGGCGCCTTAACGGATACGCAGTATTTT
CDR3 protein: CSVAGALTDTQYF

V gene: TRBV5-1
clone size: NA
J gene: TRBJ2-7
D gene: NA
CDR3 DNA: TGCGCCAGCAGCGCAACTAGATACGAGCAGTACTTC
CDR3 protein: CASSATRYEQYF

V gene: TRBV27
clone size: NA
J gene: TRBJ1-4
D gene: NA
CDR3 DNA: TGTGCCAGCAGTTTTAGTGCGGCACAAGTTGAAAAACTGTTTTTT
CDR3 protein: CASSFSAAQVEKLFF

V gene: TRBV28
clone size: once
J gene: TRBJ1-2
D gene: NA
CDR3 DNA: TGTGCCAGCAGTTCCCTACAGGGCCCCCACTATGGCTACACCTTC
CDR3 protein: CASSSLQGPHYGYTF

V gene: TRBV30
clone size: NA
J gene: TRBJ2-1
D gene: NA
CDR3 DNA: TGTGCCTGGAGCGCTGACACATACAATGAGCAGTTCTTC
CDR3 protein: CAWSADTYNEQFF

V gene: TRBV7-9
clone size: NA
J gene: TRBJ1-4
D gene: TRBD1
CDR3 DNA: TGTGCCAGCAGCTCGGCCGGGACAGTTGAGGAAAAACTGTTTTTT
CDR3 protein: CASSSAGTVEEKLFF

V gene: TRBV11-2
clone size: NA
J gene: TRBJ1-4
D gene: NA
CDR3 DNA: TGTGCCAGCAGCCGGGGGGTCCTAACTAATGAAAAACTGTTTTTT
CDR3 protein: CASSRGVLTNEKLFF

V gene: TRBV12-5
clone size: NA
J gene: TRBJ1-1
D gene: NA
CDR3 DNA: TGTGCTAGTGGAGGGGCTGCTGAAGCTTTCTTT
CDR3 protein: CASGGAAEAFF

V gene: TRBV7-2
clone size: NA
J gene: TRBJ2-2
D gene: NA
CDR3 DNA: TGTGCCAGCAGCCCAAAAACCGGGGAGCTGTTTTTT
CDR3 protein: CASSPKTGELFF

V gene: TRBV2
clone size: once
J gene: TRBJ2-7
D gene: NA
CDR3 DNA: TGTGCCAGCGGGACGGAGACCTACGAGCAGTACTTC
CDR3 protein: CASGTETYEQYF

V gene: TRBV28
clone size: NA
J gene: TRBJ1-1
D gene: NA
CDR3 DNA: TGTGCCAGCGGATCCTTGGGGGGGAACACTGAAGCTTTCTTT
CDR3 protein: CASGSLGGNTEAFF

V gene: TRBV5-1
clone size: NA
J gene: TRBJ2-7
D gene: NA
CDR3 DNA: TGCGCCAGCAGCTTGGGGGGACAAGGGGCCTACGAGCAGTACTTC
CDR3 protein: CASSLGGQGAYEQYF

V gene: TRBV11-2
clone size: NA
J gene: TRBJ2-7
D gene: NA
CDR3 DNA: TGTGCCAGCAGCTTGTTTCCAGGGGCCTACGAGCAGTACTTC
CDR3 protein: CASSLFPGAYEQYF

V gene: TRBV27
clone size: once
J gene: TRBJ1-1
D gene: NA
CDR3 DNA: TGTGCCAGCAGTTTTTGGCCAAACCGGGACAACCACGGGAACACTGAAGCTTTCTTT
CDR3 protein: CASSFWPNRDNHGNTEAFF

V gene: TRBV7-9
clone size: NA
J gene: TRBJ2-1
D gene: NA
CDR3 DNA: TGTGCCAGCAGCCATGAACCCTTTATGGGCGGGATCTACAATGAGCAGTTCTTC
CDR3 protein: CASSHEPFMGGIYNEQFF

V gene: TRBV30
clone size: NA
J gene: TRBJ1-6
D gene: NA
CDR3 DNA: TGTGCCTGGAATCGGGCCTCGTCTGGGGGAAGGACCCTCCACTTT
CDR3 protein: CAWNRASSGGRTLHF

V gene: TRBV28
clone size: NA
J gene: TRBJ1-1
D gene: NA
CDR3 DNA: TGTGCCAGCAGTTTAGCAGGGAACACTGAAGCTTTCTTT
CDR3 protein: CASSLAGNTEAFF

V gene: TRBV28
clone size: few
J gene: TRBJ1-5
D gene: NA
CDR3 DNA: TGTGCCTCAGGGCGTTGGGAGCCCCAGCATTTT
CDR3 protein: CASGRWEPQHF

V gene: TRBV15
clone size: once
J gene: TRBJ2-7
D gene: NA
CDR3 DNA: TGTGCCACCAGCGGATACGGGACAAGGAACTACGAGCAGTACTTC
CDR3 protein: CATSGYGTRNYEQYF

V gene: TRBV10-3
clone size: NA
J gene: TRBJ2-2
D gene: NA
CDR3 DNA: TGTGCCATCAGTCCCTCGACAGTCACCGGGGAGCTGTTTTTT
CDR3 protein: CAISPSTVTGELFF

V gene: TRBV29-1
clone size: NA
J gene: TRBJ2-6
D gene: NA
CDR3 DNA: TGCAGCGTTGGGGCCGGGGCCAACGTCCTGACTTTC
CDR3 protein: CSVGAGANVLTF

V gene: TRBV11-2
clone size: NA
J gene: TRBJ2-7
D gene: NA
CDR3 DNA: TGTGCCAGCAGGCCCCTCTCCTACGAGCAGTACTTC
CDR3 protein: CASRPLSYEQYF

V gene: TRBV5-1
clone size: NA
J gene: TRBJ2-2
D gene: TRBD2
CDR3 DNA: TGCGCCAGCAGCATACTAGCGGGAGGTGTCACCGGGGAGCTGTTTTTT
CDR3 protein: CASSILAGGVTGELFF

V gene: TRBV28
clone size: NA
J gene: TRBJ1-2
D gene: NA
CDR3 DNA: TGTGCCAGCAGTTCGACGCCCTATGGCTACACCTTC
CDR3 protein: CASSSTPYGYTF